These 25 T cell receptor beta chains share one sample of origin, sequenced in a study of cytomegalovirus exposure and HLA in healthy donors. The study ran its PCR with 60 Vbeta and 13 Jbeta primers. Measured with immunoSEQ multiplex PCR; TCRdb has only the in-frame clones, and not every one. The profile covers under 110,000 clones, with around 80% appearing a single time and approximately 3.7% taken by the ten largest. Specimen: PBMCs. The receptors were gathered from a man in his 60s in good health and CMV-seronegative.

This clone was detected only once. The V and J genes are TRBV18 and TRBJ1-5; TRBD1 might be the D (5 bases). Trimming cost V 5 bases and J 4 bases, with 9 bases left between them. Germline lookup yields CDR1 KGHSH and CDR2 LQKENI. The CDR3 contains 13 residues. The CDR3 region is CASSMGPNQPQHF. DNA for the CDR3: TGTGCCAGCTCAATGGGGCCGAATCAGCCCCAGCATTTT.

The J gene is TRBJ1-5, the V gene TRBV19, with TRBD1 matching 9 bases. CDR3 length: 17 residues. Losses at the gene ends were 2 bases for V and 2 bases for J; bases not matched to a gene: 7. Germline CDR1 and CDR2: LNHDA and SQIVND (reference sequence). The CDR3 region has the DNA TGTGCCAGTAGTATACGGAGGGGACAGGGAGGCAATCAGCCCCAGCATTTT. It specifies CASSIRRGQGGNQPQHF.

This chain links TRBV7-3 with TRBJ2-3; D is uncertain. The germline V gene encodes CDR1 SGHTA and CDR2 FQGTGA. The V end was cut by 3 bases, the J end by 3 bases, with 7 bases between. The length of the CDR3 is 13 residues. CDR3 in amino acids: CASSLVYTDTQYF. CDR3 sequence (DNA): TGTGCCAGCAGCTTGGTCTATACAGATACGCAGTATTTT.

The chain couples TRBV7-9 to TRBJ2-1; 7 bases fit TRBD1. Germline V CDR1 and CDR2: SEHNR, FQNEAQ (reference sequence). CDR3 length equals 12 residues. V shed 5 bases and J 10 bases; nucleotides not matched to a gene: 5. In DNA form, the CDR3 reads TGTGCCAGCAGCATCAACAGGGGCGAGCAGTTCTTC. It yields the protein CASSINRGEQFF.

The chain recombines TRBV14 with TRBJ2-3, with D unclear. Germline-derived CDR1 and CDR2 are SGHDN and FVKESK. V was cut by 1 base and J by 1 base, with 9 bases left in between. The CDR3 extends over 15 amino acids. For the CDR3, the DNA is TGTGCCAGCAGCCAAGCGACACCACGCACAGATACGCAGTATTTT. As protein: CASSQATPRTDTQYF.

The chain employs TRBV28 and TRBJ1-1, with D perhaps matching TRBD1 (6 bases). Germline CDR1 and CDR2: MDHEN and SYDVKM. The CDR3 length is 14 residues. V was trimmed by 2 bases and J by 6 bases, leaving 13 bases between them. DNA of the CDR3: TGTGCCAGCAGTTTAGGGGGGCGGGGGTCTGAAGCTTTCTTT. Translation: CASSLGGRGSEAFF.

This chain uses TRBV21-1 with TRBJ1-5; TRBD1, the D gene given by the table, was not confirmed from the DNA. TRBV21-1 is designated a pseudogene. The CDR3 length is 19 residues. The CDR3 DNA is TGTGCCAGCAGCAAAGTAATTAAGGATTGGAGGACAGGGCTTCAGCCCCAGCATTTT. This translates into CASSKVIKDWRTGLQPQHF.

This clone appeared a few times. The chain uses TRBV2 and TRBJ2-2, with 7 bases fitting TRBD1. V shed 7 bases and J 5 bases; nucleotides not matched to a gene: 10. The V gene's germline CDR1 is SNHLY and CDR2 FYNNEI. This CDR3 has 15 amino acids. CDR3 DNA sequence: TGTGCCAGCATTCTCGACAGGGCTTCAACCGGGGAGCTGTTTTTT. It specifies CASILDRASTGELFF.

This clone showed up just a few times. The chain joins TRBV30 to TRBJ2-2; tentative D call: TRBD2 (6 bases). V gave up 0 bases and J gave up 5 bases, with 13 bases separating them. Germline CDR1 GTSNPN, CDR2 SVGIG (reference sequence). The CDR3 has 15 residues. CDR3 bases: TGTGCCTGGAGTGTCTGGAGGGTAGAGACCGGGGAGCTGTTTTTT. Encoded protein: CAWSVWRVETGELFF.

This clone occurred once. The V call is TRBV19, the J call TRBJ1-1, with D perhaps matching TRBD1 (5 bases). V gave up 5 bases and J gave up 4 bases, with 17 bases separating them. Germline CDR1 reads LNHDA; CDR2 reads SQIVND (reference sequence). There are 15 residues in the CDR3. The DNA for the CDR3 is TGTGCCAGTAGTCGCTATTCGTCGGGGGGCACTGAAGCTTTCTTT. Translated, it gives CASSRYSSGGTEAFF.

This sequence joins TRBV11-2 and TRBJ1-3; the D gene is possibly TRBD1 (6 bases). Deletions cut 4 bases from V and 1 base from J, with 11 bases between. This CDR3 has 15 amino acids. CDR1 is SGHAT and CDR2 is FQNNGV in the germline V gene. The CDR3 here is CASSSTRGSGNTIYF. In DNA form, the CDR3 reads TGTGCCAGCAGCTCCACTAGGGGGTCTGGAAACACCATATATTTT.

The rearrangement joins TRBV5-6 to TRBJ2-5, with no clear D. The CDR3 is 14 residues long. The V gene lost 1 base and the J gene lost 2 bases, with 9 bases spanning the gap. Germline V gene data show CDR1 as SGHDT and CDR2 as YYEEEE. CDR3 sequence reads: CASSLRQTQETQYF. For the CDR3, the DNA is TGTGCCAGCAGCTTGAGACAAACTCAAGAGACCCAGTACTTC.

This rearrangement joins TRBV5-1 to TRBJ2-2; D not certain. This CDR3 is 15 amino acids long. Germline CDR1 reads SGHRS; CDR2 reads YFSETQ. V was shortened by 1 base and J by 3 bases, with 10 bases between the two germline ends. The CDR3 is CASSLSDSYTGELFF. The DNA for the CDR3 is TGCGCCAGCAGCTTGTCAGACTCTTACACCGGGGAGCTGTTTTTT.

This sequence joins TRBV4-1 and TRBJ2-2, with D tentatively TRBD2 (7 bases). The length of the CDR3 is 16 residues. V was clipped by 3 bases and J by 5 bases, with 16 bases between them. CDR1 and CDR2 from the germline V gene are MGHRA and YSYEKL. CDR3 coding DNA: TGCGCCAGCAGCCAGGGCCGGGGGGCGCTTACCGGGGAGCTGTTTTTT. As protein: CASSQGRGALTGELFF.

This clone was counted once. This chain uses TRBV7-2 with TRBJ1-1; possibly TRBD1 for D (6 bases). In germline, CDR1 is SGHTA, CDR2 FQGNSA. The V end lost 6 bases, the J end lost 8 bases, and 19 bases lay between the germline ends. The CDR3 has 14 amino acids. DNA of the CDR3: TGTGCCAGCAGGTCCACAGGGAGCGAGACGGAAGCTTTCTTT. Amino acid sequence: CASRSTGSETEAFF.

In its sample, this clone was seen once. CDR3 nucleotides: TGTGCCAGCAGCCCCGGGACTAGCCCTTCATACAATGAGCAGTTCTTC. It encodes CASSPGTSPSYNEQFF. The V gene is TRBV5-4, the J gene TRBJ2-1, with 9 bases fitting TRBD2. This CDR3 is 16 amino acids long. The V gene's germline CDR1 is SGHNT and CDR2 YYREEE (reference sequence). V dropped 4 bases and J dropped 4; count of bases not matched to a gene: 9.

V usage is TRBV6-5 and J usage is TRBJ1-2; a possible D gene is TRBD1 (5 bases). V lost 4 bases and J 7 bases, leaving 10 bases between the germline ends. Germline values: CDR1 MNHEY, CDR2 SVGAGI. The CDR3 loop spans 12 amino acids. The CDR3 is CASSSGTFGYTF. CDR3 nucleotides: TGTGCCAGCAGTTCCGGGACTTTTGGCTACACCTTC.

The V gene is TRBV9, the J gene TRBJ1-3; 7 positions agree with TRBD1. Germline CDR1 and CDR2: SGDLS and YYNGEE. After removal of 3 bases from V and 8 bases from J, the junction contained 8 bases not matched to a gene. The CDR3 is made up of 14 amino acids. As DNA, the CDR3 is TGTGCCAGCAGCGCACAGGGGAGAGTGGACACCATATATTTT. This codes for CASSAQGRVDTIYF.

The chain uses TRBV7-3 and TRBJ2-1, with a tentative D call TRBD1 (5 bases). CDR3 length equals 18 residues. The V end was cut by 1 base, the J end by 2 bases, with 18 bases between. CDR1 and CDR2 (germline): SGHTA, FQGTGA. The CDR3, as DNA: TGTGCCAGCAGCTTAATCGGCGGTGGGCAGGGTGCCTACAATGAGCAGTTCTTC. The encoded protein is CASSLIGGGQGAYNEQFF.

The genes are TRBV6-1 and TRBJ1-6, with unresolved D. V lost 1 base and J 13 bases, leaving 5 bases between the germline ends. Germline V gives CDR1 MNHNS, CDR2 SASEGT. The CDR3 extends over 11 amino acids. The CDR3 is CASSEVSPLHF. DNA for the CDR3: TGTGCCAGCAGTGAAGTTAGTCCCCTCCACTTT.

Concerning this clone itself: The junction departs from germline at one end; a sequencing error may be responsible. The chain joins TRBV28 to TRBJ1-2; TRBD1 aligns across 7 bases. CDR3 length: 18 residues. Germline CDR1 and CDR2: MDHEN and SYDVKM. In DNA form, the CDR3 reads TGTGCCAGCAGCTTATGGCGGGTAGGGACAGAAAAGGACTATGGCTACACCTTC. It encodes CASSLWRVGTEKDYGYTF.

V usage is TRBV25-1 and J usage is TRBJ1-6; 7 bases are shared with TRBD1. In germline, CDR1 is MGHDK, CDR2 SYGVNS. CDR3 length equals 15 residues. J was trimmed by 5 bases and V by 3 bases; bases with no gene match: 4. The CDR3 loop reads CASSDWDRHNSPLHF. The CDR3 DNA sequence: TGTGCCAGCAGTGACTGGGACAGACATAATTCACCCCTCCACTTT.

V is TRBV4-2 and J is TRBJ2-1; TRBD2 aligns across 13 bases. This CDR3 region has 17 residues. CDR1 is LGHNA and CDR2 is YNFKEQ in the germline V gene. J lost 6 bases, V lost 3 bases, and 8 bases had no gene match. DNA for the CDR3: TGTGCCAGCAGCCAGGACGGGACTAGCGGGACTCGCAATGAGCAGTTCTTC. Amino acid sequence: CASSQDGTSGTRNEQFF.

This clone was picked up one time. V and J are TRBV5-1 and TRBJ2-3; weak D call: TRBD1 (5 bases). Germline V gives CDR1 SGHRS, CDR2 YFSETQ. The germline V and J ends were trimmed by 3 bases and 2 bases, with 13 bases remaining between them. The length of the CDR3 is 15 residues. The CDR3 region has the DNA TGCGCCAGCAGCTCGCAGGGTCCTCCCACAGATACGCAGTATTTT. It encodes CASSSQGPPTDTQYF.

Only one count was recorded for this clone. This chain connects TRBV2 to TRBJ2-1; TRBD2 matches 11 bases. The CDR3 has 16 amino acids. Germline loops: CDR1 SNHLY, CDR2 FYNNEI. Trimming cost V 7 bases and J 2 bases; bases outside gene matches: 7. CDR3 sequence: CASNLLAGATYNEQFF. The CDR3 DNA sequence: TGTGCCAGCAACCTACTAGCGGGGGCGACCTACAATGAGCAGTTCTTC.